Following are 8 T cell receptor beta chains from one sample sequenced in a study of patients and donors after allogeneic stem cell transplantation. TCRdb used MiXCR to reprocess the RT-PCR reads, holding one entry per CDR3 protein. The sample includes some 880,000 distinct CDR3 sequences, more than 15% of them seen just once. The sequencing sample was made of blood, either unsorted or a sorted T cell fraction (not recorded which). Receptors were obtained from a human donor who was either an allogeneic HSCT recipient or a stem cell or donor lymphocyte infusion donor (not recorded which). It is not recorded whose cells these are; they may come from a transplant donor.

This clonotype appeared a few times. V usage is TRBV5-1 and J usage is TRBJ2-3, with D perhaps assigned TRBD1 or TRBD2 (6 bases each). Germline-derived CDR1 and CDR2 are SGHRS and YFSETQ. V gave up 4 bases and J gave up 2 bases, with 14 bases separating them. CDR3 length: 15 residues. CDR3 coding DNA: TGCGCCAGCAGCATCGGGGGCCTATACACAGATACGCAGTATTTT. It translates to CASSIGGLYTDTQYF. Variable domain in full (rest from reference TRBV5-1 and TRBJ2-3): KAGVTQTPRYLIKTRGQQVTLSCSPISGHRSVSWYQQTPGQGLQFLFEYFSETQRNKGNFPGRFSGRQFSNSRSEMNVSTLELGDSALYLCASSIGGLYTDTQYFGPGTRLTVL.

This clonotype was seen a handful of times. The chain has TRBV20-1 and TRBJ2-1; tentative D call: TRBD1 (6 bases). CDR1 is DFQATT and CDR2 is SNEGSKA in the germline V gene (reference sequence). The germline V and J ends were trimmed by 3 bases and 9 bases, with 9 bases remaining between them. There are 11 residues in the CDR3. CDR3 in amino acids: CSASRGGEQFF. The CDR3 coding sequence is TGCAGTGCTAGCAGGGGCGGTGAGCAGTTCTTC.

This clonotype has more than one count but fewer than ten. The chain employs TRBV4-1 and TRBJ2-1, with a weak D call TRBD2 (5 bases). The CDR3 covers 15 residues. Trimming pared 5 bases from V and 3 bases from J, leaving 14 bases between. The germline gives CDR1 MGHRA, CDR2 YSYEKL. In DNA form, the CDR3 reads TGCGCCAGCAGCAACCCTAGCCTCGGCTACAATGAGCAGTTCTTC. It encodes CASSNPSLGYNEQFF.

This clonotype has just a few counts. This sequence joins TRBV29-1 and TRBJ2-2, with no clear D. V was shortened by 6 bases and J by 6 bases, with 11 bases between the two germline ends. Germline V CDR1 and CDR2: SQVTM, ANQGSEA. The CDR3 consists of 12 residues. The CDR3 is CSVPDRPGELFF. CDR3 in DNA: TGCAGCGTCCCCGATCGTCCCGGGGAGCTGTTTTTT.

J is TRBJ2-2 and V is TRBV7-9; a possible D gene is TRBD2 (6 bases). The germline CDR1 and CDR2 sequences are SEHNR and FQNEAQ (reference sequence). V lost 7 bases and J 0 bases, leaving 12 bases between the germline ends. This CDR3 is 15 amino acids long. As DNA, the CDR3 is TGTGCCAGCACCCCTAGCGTCGCGAACACCGGGGAGCTGTTTTTT. Amino acids: CASTPSVANTGELFF. The whole variable domain, remainder taken from reference TRBV7-9 and TRBJ2-2, is DTGVSQNPRHKITKRGQNVTFRCDPISEHNRLYWYRQTLGQGPEFLTYFQNEAQLEKSRLLSDRFSAERPKGSFSTLEIQRTEQGDSAMYLCASTPSVANTGELFFGEGSRLTVL.

The chain links TRBV12-3 or TRBV12-4 to TRBJ2-1, with 10 bases matching TRBD1. The CDR3 loop spans 14 amino acids. After removal of 6 bases from V and 9 bases from J, the junction contained 8 bases not matched to a gene. CDR3 amino acids: CASRPGQGMAEQFF. CDR3 nucleotide sequence: TGTGCCAGCAGACCGGGACAGGGGATGGCTGAGCAGTTCTTC.

V usage is TRBV20-1 and J usage is TRBJ2-3; 12 bases are a match to TRBD2. This CDR3 spans 15 amino acids. Germline CDR1 DFQATT, CDR2 SNEGSKA (reference sequence). With 3 bases clipped from V and 4 bases from J, the junction kept 5 bases outside the gene matches. CDR3 sequence: CSASKTSGSPDTQYF. The CDR3 DNA reads as TGCAGTGCTAGCAAGACTAGCGGGAGCCCAGATACGCAGTATTTT.

V and J are TRBV9 and TRBJ1-2; 9 bases are shared with TRBD1. This CDR3 comprises 15 residues. Germline loops: CDR1 SGDLS, CDR2 YYNGEE. The V and J ends lost 0 bases and 5 bases, in that order; junction bases with no gene match: 5. The CDR3 loop is CASSVGQGGPYGYTF. The CDR3 DNA sequence: TGTGCCAGCAGCGTAGGACAGGGGGGACCTTATGGCTACACCTTC.